This TCR beta chain was obtained from a study of beta chain features in type 1 diabetes. This clone appeared a few times. The antigen is unknown. TCRB transcripts that were expressed got sequenced, as all of the isolated RNA had been reverse transcribed. Here immunoSEQ multiplex PCR was the method, and the copy in TCRdb shows in-frame clones only, minus some. This table has 300,000 to 400,000 clones, around 8% appearing once. General observations from the study: For type 1 diabetes patients, VDJ junctions showed fewer insertions and more deletions.

The receptor's source is a woman under 30 in good health. Sample: central memory CD4+ T cells from blood.

The CDR3 DNA follows: TGTGCCAGCAGGACAGGCCACCAAGAGACCCAGTACTTC. It translates to CASRTGHQETQYF. This sequence joins TRBV28 and TRBJ2-5, with D possibly matching TRBD1 (6 bases). The germline V gene has CDR1 MDHEN and CDR2 SYDVKM. The CDR3 runs 13 residues. V lost 6 bases and J lost 0, with 8 bases in between.